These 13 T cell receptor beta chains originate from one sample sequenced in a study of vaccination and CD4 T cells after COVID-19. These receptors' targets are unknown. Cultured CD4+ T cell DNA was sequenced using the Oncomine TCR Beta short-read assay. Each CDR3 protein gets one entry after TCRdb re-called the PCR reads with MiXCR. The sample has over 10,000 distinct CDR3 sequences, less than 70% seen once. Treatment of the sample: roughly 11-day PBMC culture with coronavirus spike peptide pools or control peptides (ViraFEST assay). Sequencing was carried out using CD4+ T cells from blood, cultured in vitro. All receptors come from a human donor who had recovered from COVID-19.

CDR3 nucleotides: TGTGCCAGCAGCCCCTATAGCGGCAGCCAAGAGACCCAGTACTTC. Its translation: CASSPYSGSQETQYF. The J gene is TRBJ2-5, the V gene TRBV12-3 or TRBV12-4; D might be TRBD2 (6 bases). Deletions cut 6 bases from V and 1 base from J, with 15 bases between. CDR3 length: 15 amino acids.

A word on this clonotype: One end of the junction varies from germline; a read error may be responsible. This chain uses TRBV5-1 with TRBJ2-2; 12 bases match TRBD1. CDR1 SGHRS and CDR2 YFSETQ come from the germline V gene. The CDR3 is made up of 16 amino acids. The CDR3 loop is CASGLLGQGARGELFF. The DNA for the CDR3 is TGCGCCAGCGGCTTACTGGGACAGGGGGCGCGCGGGGAGCTGTTTTTT.

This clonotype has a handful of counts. The CDR3 protein is CASRGQDATNEKLFF. CDR3 bases: TGTGCCAGTAGGGGACAGGACGCAACTAATGAAAAACTGTTTTTT. This chain joins TRBV19 and TRBJ1-4, with TRBD1 matching over 8 bases. The length of the CDR3 is 15 residues. The germline V gene encodes CDR1 LNHDA and CDR2 SQIVND (reference sequence). The J segment lost 0 bases and the V segment lost 6 bases, leaving 3 bases of the junction unmatched.

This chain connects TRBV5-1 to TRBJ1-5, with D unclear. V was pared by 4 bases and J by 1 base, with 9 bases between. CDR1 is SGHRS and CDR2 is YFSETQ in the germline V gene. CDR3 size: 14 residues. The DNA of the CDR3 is TGCGCCAGCAGCCCCGGGGAAAGCAATCAGCCCCAGCATTTT. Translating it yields CASSPGESNQPQHF.

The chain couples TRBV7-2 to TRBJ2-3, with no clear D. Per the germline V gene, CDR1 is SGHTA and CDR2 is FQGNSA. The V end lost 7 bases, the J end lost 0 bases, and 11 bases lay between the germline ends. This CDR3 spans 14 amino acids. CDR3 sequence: CASNPTFSTDTQYF. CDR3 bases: TGTGCCAGCAACCCAACCTTTAGCACAGATACGCAGTATTTT.

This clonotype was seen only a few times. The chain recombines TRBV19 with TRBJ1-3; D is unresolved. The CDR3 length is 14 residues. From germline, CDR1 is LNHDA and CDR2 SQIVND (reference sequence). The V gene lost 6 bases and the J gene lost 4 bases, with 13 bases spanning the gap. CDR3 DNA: TGTGCCAGTAGCGTAGCCACGCGAGGAAACACCATATATTTT. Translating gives CASSVATRGNTIYF.

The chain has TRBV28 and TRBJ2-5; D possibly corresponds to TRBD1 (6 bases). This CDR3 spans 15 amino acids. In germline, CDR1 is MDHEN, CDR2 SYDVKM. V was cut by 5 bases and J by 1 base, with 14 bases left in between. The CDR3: CASSILDRFQETQYF. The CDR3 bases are TGTGCCAGCAGTATACTCGACAGGTTCCAAGAGACCCAGTACTTC.

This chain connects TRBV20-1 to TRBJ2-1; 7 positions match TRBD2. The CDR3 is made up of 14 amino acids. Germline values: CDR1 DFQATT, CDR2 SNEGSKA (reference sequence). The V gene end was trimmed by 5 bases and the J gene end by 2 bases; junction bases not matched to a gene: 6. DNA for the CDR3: TGCAGTGCTGGACTAGTGGGAACCTACAATGAGCAGTTCTTC. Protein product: CSAGLVGTYNEQFF.

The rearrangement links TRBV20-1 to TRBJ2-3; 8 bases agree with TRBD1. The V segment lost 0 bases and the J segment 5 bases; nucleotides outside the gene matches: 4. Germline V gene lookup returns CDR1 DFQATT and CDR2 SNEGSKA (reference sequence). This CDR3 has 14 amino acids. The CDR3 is CSARETGGIDTQYF. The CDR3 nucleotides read TGCAGTGCTAGAGAAACAGGGGGGATAGATACGCAGTATTTT.

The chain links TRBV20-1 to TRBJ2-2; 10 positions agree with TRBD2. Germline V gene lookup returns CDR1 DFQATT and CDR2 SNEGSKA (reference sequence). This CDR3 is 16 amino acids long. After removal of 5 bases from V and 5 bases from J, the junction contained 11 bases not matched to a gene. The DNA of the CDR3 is TGCAGTGCTCCGCGAGCGGGAGGGCCAGGGACCGGGGAGCTGTTTTTT. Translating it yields CSAPRAGGPGTGELFF.

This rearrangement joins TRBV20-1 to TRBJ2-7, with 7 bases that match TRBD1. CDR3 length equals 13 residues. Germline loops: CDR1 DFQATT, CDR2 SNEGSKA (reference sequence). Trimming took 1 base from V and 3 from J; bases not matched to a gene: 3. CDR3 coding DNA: TGCAGTGCTAGAGTCCAGGGGGACTACGAGCAGTACTTC. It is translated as CSARVQGDYEQYF.

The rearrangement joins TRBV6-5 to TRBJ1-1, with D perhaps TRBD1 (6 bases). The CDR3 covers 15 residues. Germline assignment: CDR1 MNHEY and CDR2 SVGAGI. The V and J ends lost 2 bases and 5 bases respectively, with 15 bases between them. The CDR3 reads CASSYGKGGVTEAFF. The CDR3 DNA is TGTGCCAGCAGTTACGGGAAAGGGGGTGTGACTGAAGCTTTCTTT.

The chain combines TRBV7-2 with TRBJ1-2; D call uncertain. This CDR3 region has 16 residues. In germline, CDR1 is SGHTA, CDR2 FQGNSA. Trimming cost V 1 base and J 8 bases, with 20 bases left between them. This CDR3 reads CASSLGKGSGIGGYTF. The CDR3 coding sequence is TGTGCCAGCAGCTTAGGTAAAGGGTCGGGTATAGGCGGCTACACCTTC.